This T cell receptor (beta chain) came from a study of shared clonotypes between healthy human individuals. Background on the study: Per donor, three plates held CD4 naive cells, three held CD4 memory, two held CD8 naive and one held CD8 memory. General study findings and limits: When compared with the clonotypes that were shared by all four sorted-subset donors, the non-shared clonotypes turned out to have lower generation probabilities.

Here immunoSEQ multiplex PCR was the method, and the copy in TCRdb shows in-frame clones only, minus some. The table records about 2.4 million clones, 90% to 95% of them present only once. CDR1 and CDR2 from the germline V gene are LGHNA and YNFKEQ. The CDR3 length is 14 residues. V shed 1 base and J shed 6 bases, with 12 bases lying between them. This clone came up a few times. Its antigen is unidentified. This receptor was obtained from a man between 18 and 35 years old in good health. Some clones in this sample may be carry-over from other donors' samples. Sequenced input: naive CD4+ T cells from PBMCs. Indicated subset: CD45RA+ positively selected. The genes are TRBV4-2 and TRBJ1-1; possible D gene TRBD1, 5 bases. The CDR3: CASSQVEGIAEAFF. The CDR3 nucleotides read TGTGCCAGCAGCCAAGTGGAGGGGATCGCTGAAGCTTTCTTT.